Shown below are 16 T cell receptor beta chains from a single sample sequenced in a study of type 1 and type 2 diabetes patients. Amplification started from genomic DNA. Multiplex PCR with 30 forward and 13 reverse primers amplified the TCR beta CDR3. TCRdb ran MiXCR on the multiplex PCR reads and lists one entry per CDR3 protein. This sample has about 250,000 distinct CDR3 sequences, with roughly 50% found just once. Sequencing input: peripheral blood mononuclear cells (PBMCs). These receptors all stem from a man aged 18 to 30 with type 2 diabetes.

In this sample, this clonotype turned up once. The chain uses TRBV28 and TRBJ2-3; no reliable D call. V gave up 7 bases and J gave up 1 base, with 15 bases separating them. The CDR3 spans 15 residues. Germline values: CDR1 MDHEN, CDR2 SYDVKM. The CDR3 here is CASTPIVMGTDTQYF. The DNA of the CDR3 is TGTGCCAGCACCCCAATTGTTATGGGCACAGATACGCAGTATTTT.

V usage is TRBV10-1 and J usage is TRBJ2-1; D perhaps matches TRBD2 (6 bases). V was trimmed by 10 bases and J by 5 bases, leaving 24 bases between them. This CDR3 is built from 16 residues. Germline V CDR1 and CDR2: WNHNN, SYGVQD (reference sequence). CDR3 DNA: TGCGCCACCTCTCGGGGGAAAGGGTCCAAAAACAATGAGCAGTTCTTC. The encoded protein is CATSRGKGSKNNEQFF.

This clonotype was recorded once. V and J are TRBV6-1 and TRBJ1-5; D gene uncertain. The CDR3 consists of 14 residues. Germline V gene lookup returns CDR1 MNHNS and CDR2 SASEGT. V was shortened by 5 bases and J by 0 bases, with 8 bases between the two germline ends. CDR3 in amino acids: CASSYGNSNQPQHF. The CDR3 region has the DNA TGTGCCAGCAGTTACGGGAATAGCAATCAGCCCCAGCATTTT.

This clonotype has just one count. The junction and the germline gene differ at one end; a read error may be behind it. The chain combines TRBV28 with TRBJ2-1, with D possibly being TRBD1 (6 bases). CDR1 is MDHEN, CDR2 SYDVKM, per germline. The CDR3 loop spans 15 amino acids. DNA of the CDR3: TGTGCCAGCAGTTTATACAGAATATGGGGGCTTTCTACGGCCTTC. Amino acids: CASSLYRIWGLSTAF.

On this clonotype: One base away lies a much larger clone, so this may be a sequencing read error. This is likely a read error, given that the CDR3 carries no conserved phenylalanine or tryptophan at its end. The V and J genes are TRBV19 and TRBJ1-1; D perhaps matches TRBD1 (5 bases). This CDR3 has 14 amino acids. Trimming shortened V by 9 bases and J by 1 base, and 15 bases separated the two germline ends. Germline CDR1 reads LNHDA; CDR2 reads SQIVND (reference sequence). The CDR3 DNA is TGTGCCAGCCGGGGAAGGGGATGGAACACTGAAGCTTTCCTT. This codes for CASRGRGWNTEAFL.

This chain joins TRBV19 and TRBJ2-2; D not resolved. Germline V gene data show CDR1 as LNHDA and CDR2 as SQIVND (reference sequence). The length of the CDR3 is 18 residues. V shed 5 bases and J shed 0 bases, with 19 bases lying between them. CDR3 sequence: CASSLLPPDITNTGELFF. Written as DNA, the CDR3 is TGTGCCAGTAGTCTCCTTCCCCCCGACATTACGAACACCGGGGAGCTGTTTTTT.

On this clonotype itself: The junction shows a germline mismatch at one end, possibly a read error. This chain links TRBV7-2 with TRBJ1-5; 7 positions match TRBD1. The V gene's germline CDR1 is SGHTA and CDR2 FQGNSA. The CDR3 is 15 amino acids. The CDR3 protein is CASSAGQAGNQPLHF. The CDR3 DNA is TGTGCCAGCAGTGCCGGACAGGCTGGCAATCAGCCCCTGCATTTT. The full variable domain, in which reference TRBV7-2 and TRBJ1-5 provide the parts outside the CDR3, is GAGVSQSPSNKVTEKGKDVELRCDPISGHTALYWYRQSLGQGLEFLIYFQGNSAPDKSGLPSDRFSAERTGGSVSTLTIQRTQQEDSAVYLCASSAGQAGNQPLHFGDGTRLSIL.

This clonotype has just a few counts. The J gene is TRBJ1-3, the V gene TRBV25-1; perhaps TRBD1 as D (5 bases). Germline-derived CDR1 and CDR2 are MGHDK and SYGVNS. Trimming removed 10 bases from V and 4 bases from J, with 14 bases in between. This CDR3 contains 13 residues. CDR3 protein: CATQPQGGNTIYF. In DNA, the CDR3 is TGTGCCACCCAACCGCAGGGAGGAAACACCATATATTTT.

The gene calls are TRBV6-5 and TRBJ1-2, with D maybe TRBD1 (6 bases). Germline-derived CDR1 and CDR2 are MNHEY and SVGAGI. V was cut by 5 bases and J by 5 bases, with 15 bases left in between. This CDR3 contains 14 residues. The CDR3 nucleotides read TGTGCCAGCAGTCGACAGGTATCGGGGTATGGCTACACCTTC. Protein: CASSRQVSGYGYTF.

This clonotype was counted a few times. Written as DNA, the CDR3 is TGTGCCAGCAGCTGGAGCGGGAAGAGCACAGATACGCAGTATTTT. Translating it yields CASSWSGKSTDTQYF. The V call is TRBV2, the J call TRBJ2-3, with 7 bases aligning to TRBD2. Losses at the gene ends were 6 bases for V and 0 bases for J; bases not matched to a gene: 6. Looked up from germline, CDR1 is SNHLY and CDR2 is FYNNEI. CDR3 size: 15 residues.

To note about this clonotype: Compared with germline, one end of the junction differs, possibly owing to a read error. CDR3 sequence: CASSESPRETQYF. The CDR3 DNA reads as TGTGCCAGCAGTGAGTCGCCACGAGAGACCCAGTACTTC. This chain links TRBV10-2 with TRBJ2-5; unclear D gene. The CDR3 runs to 13 residues. CDR1 is WSHSY, CDR2 SAAADI, per germline.

This clonotype was counted only a few times. A much larger clone lies a single base off, so this may be a read error. CDR3 in amino acids: CTSSLSHSNQPQHF. The CDR3 DNA is TGCACCAGCAGTTTAAGCCATAGCAATCAGCCCCAGCATTTT. The rearrangement uses TRBV10-2 and TRBJ1-5; D remains unclear. CDR3 length: 14 amino acids. Germline-derived CDR1 and CDR2 are WSHSY and SAAADI.

This clonotype was detected only a few times. J is TRBJ2-1 and V is TRBV2, with D perhaps TRBD1 (5 bases). Germline V gene sequence: CDR1 SNHLY, CDR2 FYNNEI. The ends were cut back, 7 bases at V and 0 bases at J, with 7 bases in the middle. The CDR3 extends over 13 amino acids. CDR3: CASKGYSYNEQFF. The CDR3, as DNA: TGTGCCAGCAAGGGGTACTCCTACAATGAGCAGTTCTTC. The full variable domain, rest sourced from reference TRBV2 and TRBJ2-1, is EPEVTQTPSHQVTQMGQEVILRCVPISNHLYFYWYRQILGQKVEFLVSFYNNEISEKSEIFDDQFSVERPDGSNFTLKIRSTKLEDSAMYFCASKGYSYNEQFFGPGTRLTVL.

The V gene is TRBV5-1, the J gene TRBJ2-7; possibly TRBD1 for D (5 bases). Germline V gene lookup returns CDR1 SGHRS and CDR2 YFSETQ. Trimming removed 5 bases at V and 7 bases at J, with 16 bases between. This CDR3 has 13 residues. CDR3 sequence: CASSDPTGQEQYF. The CDR3 region has the DNA TGCGCCAGCAGTGACCCAACAGGTCAGGAGCAGTACTTC.

The V and J genes are TRBV5-5 and TRBJ2-5, with D uncertain. The CDR3 consists of 14 residues. V dropped 0 bases and J dropped 2 bases, with 8 bases sitting between them. From germline, CDR1 is SGHKS and CDR2 YYEKEE (reference sequence). CDR3 residues: CASSLGFGQETQYF. As DNA, the CDR3 is TGTGCCAGCAGCTTGGGATTTGGGCAAGAGACCCAGTACTTC.

V gene TRBV28 combines with J gene TRBJ2-7; D unresolved. The CDR3 loop spans 13 amino acids. CDR1 MDHEN and CDR2 SYDVKM come from the germline V gene. With 3 bases removed from V and 5 bases from J, the gap between germline ends came to 11 bases. This CDR3 is CASSLNGPHEQYF. The DNA of the CDR3 is TGTGCCAGCAGTTTGAACGGACCACACGAGCAGTACTTC.